Below, 11 T cell receptor beta chains from the same sample are listed, as sequenced in a study of cytomegalovirus exposure and HLA in healthy donors. The PCR contained 60 Vbeta and 13 Jbeta primers. Assay used: immunoSEQ multiplex PCR; TCRdb lists only in-frame clones, some missing. The sample includes 35,000 to 50,000 clones, about 72% of them seen just once. Sequenced: PBMCs. These receptor sequences come from a man younger than 40 in good health and CMV-seronegative.

The V and J genes are TRBV7-9 and TRBJ2-3, with TRBD2 matching over 7 bases. Germline V lookup: CDR1 SEHNR, CDR2 FQNEAQ (reference sequence). The CDR3 runs to 15 residues. Trimming removed 6 bases from V and 2 bases from J; junction bases left unmatched: 8. CDR3 coding DNA: TGTGCCAGCAGACCCCTAGCGGAACTCACAGATACGCAGTATTTT. Its translation is CASRPLAELTDTQYF. Complete variable domain (other parts from reference TRBV7-9 and TRBJ2-3): DTGVSQNPRHKITKRGQNVTFRCDPISEHNRLYWYRQTLGQGPEFLTYFQNEAQLEKSRLLSDRFSAERPKGSFSTLEIQRTEQGDSAMYLCASRPLAELTDTQYFGPGTRLTVL.

The gene calls are TRBV4-3 and TRBJ2-3; 13 nucleotides line up with TRBD2. The CDR3 consists of 16 residues. Losses at the gene ends were 3 bases for V and 5 bases for J; bases not matched to a gene: 5. The germline CDR1 and CDR2 sequences are LGHNA and YSLEER. CDR3 coding DNA: TGCGCCAGCAGCCACGGACTAGCGGGAGCTCTAGATACGCAGTATTTT. It is translated as CASSHGLAGALDTQYF.

V is TRBV7-2 and J is TRBJ2-5; a possible D gene is TRBD2 (6 bases). Per germline, CDR1 SGHTA and CDR2 FQGNSA. This CDR3 is 15 amino acids long. Between the trimmed V and J ends, which lost 1 base and 11 bases, there was a span of 20 bases. DNA of the CDR3: TGTGCCAGCAGCTTAGGTCCAGCGGGCCCGGTCGGGCAGTACTTC. Amino acid sequence: CASSLGPAGPVGQYF.

This chain links TRBV19 with TRBJ1-2, with unresolved D. The V gene's germline CDR1 is LNHDA and CDR2 SQIVND (reference sequence). Between the trimmed V and J ends, which lost 3 bases and 7 bases, there was a span of 15 bases. This CDR3 contains 14 residues. CDR3 in DNA: TGTGCCAGTAGTATTCCCCCGCGGTCGGGTGGCTACACCTTC. This sequence encodes CASSIPPRSGGYTF.

The chain is built from TRBV29-1 and TRBJ2-3; D perhaps matches TRBD2 (6 bases). The CDR3 is made up of 15 amino acids. Germline V lookup: CDR1 SQVTM, CDR2 ANQGSEA. The V end was cut by 6 bases, the J end by 0 bases, with 16 bases between. The CDR3 DNA reads TGCAGCGTAGCCCTTCCGGGACTGAGCACAGATACGCAGTATTTT. This sequence encodes CSVALPGLSTDTQYF.

This clone occurred once. V is TRBV19 and J is TRBJ2-5; 7 positions agree with TRBD2. Trimming took 1 base from V and 6 from J; bases not matched to a gene: 8. The germline V gene encodes CDR1 LNHDA and CDR2 SQIVND (reference sequence). This CDR3 has 15 residues. DNA of the CDR3: TGTGCCAGTAGTATAGTAGGCGGGAGTAAGCAGACCCAGTACTTC. Translation: CASSIVGGSKQTQYF.

The rearrangement joins TRBV19 to TRBJ2-3; D call uncertain. From germline, CDR1 is LNHDA and CDR2 SQIVND (reference sequence). The CDR3 runs to 13 residues. V was pared by 7 bases and J by 8 bases, with 16 bases between. CDR3: CASNSRDHLTQYF. The CDR3 DNA follows: TGTGCCAGTAACTCTAGAGATCATCTTACGCAGTATTTT.

The chain combines TRBV27 with TRBJ2-1; 7 nucleotides align to TRBD2. The CDR3 is 15 residues long. Per the germline V gene, CDR1 is MNHEY and CDR2 is SMNVEV (reference sequence). The V segment lost 6 bases and the J segment 6 bases; nucleotides outside the gene matches: 11. The CDR3 DNA reads as TGTGCCAGCAGCACCAGGAGCGGACTAGTCAATGAGCAGTTCTTC. Encoded protein: CASSTRSGLVNEQFF.

This rearrangement joins TRBV5-6 to TRBJ2-6; D gene unclear. This CDR3 has 15 residues. Trimming took 4 bases from V and 0 from J, leaving 8 bases between them. From germline, CDR1 is SGHDT and CDR2 YYEEEE. This CDR3 reads CASSRGLSGANVLTF. The CDR3, as DNA: TGTGCCAGCAGCCGAGGTCTCTCTGGGGCCAACGTCCTGACTTTC.

This chain uses TRBV7-2 with TRBJ1-6; a weak D match, TRBD1 (6 bases). With 8 bases removed from V and 7 bases from J, the gap between germline ends came to 18 bases. The CDR3 is 15 amino acids. Looked up from germline, CDR1 is SGHTA and CDR2 is FQGNSA. The CDR3 sequence: CASLKQGIRNSPLHF. The CDR3 region has the DNA TGTGCCAGCCTGAAACAGGGAATACGGAATTCACCCCTCCACTTT.

Concerning this clone: Distinct nucleotide sequences in the sample also encode this CDR3. V gene TRBV6-6 combines with J gene TRBJ2-2; 7 nucleotides match TRBD1. The germline CDR1 and CDR2 sequences are MNHNY and SVGAGI (reference sequence). The CDR3 length is 13 residues. After removal of 0 bases from V and 14 bases from J, the junction contained 6 bases not matched to a gene. CDR3 residues: CASSYSFVGGLFF. The CDR3 nucleotides read TGTGCCAGCAGTTACTCGTTCGTAGGGGGCCTGTTTTTT.